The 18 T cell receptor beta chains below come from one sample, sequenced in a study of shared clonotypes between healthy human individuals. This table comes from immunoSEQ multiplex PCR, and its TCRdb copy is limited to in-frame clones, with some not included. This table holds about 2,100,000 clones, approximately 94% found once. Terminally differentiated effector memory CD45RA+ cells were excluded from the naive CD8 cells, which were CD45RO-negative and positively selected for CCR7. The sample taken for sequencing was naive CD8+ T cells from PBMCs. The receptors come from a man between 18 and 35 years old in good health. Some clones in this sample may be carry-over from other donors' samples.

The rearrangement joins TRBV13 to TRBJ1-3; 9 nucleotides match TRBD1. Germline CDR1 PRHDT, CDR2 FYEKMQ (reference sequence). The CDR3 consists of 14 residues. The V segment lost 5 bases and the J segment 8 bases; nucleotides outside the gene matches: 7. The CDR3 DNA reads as TGTGCCAGCAGCCCCGGGACAGGGCCGGACACCATATATTTT. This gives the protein CASSPGTGPDTIYF.

The CDR3 loop is CASSTQQGNYGYTF. The CDR3 DNA follows: TGTGCCAGCAGCACCCAGCAGGGGAACTATGGCTACACCTTC. This rearrangement joins TRBV7-9 to TRBJ1-2; weak D call: TRBD1 (6 bases). V dropped 5 bases and J dropped 2 bases, with 12 bases sitting between them. CDR3 size: 14 residues. CDR1 SEHNR and CDR2 FQNEAQ come from the germline V gene (reference sequence).

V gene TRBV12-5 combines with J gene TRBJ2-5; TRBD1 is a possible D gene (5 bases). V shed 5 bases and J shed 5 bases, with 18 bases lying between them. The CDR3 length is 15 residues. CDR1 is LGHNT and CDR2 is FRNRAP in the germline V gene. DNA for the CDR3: TGTGCTAGTGGTCCCTTTGGGGCGAGGTGGGAGACCCAGTACTTC. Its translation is CASGPFGARWETQYF.

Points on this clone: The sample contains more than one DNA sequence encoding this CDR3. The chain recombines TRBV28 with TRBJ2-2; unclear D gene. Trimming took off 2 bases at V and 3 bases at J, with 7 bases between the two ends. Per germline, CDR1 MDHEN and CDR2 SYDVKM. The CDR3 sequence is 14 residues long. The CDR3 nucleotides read TGTGCCAGCAGTTTACTTGCGGACACCGGGGAGCTGTTTTTT. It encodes CASSLLADTGELFF.

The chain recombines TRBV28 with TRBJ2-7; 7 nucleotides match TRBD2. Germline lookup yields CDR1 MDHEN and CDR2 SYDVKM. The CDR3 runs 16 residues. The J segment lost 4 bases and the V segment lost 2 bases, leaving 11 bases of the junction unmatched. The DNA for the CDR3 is TGTGCCAGCAGTTTAAGAGGGAGCGGGAATGAATACGAGCAGTACTTC. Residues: CASSLRGSGNEYEQYF.

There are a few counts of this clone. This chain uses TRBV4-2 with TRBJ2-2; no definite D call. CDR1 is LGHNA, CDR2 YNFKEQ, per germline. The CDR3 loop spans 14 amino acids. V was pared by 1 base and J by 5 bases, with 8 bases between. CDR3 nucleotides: TGTGCCAGCAGCCAAGGAGAGGTAACCGGGGAGCTGTTTTTT. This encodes CASSQGEVTGELFF.

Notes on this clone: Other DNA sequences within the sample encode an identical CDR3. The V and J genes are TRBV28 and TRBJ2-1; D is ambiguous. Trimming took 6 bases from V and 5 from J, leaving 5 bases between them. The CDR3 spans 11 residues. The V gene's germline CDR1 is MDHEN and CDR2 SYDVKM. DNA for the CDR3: TGTGCCAGCAGCTCGAACAATGAGCAGTTCTTC. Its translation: CASSSNNEQFF.

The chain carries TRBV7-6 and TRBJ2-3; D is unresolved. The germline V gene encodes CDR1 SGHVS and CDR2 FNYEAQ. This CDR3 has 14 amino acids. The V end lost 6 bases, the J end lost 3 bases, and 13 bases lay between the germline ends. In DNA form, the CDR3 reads TGTGCCAGCAGTGCCCTTGGGGAAACAGATACGCAGTATTTT. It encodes CASSALGETDTQYF.

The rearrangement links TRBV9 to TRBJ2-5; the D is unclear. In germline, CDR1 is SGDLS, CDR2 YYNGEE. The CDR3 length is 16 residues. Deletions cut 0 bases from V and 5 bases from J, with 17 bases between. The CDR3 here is CASSVASQPHKETQYF. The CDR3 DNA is TGTGCCAGCAGCGTAGCATCCCAGCCCCACAAGGAGACCCAGTACTTC.

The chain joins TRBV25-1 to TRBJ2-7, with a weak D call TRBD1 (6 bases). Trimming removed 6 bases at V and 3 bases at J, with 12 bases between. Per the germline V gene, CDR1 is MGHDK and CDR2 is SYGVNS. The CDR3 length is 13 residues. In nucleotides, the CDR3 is TGTGCCAGCAGCACAGGGTTGGGCTACGAGCAGTACTTC. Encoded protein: CASSTGLGYEQYF.

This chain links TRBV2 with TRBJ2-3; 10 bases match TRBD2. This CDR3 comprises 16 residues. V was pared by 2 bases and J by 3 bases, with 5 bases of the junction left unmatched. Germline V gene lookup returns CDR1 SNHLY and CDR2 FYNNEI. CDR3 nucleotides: TGTGCCAGCAGTGAATGGCTAGCGGGGGATACAGATACGCAGTATTTT. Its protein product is CASSEWLAGDTDTQYF.

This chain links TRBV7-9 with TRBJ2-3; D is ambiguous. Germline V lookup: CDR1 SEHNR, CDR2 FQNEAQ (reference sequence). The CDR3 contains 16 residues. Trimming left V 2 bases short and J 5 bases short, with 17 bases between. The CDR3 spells CASSLFNWDRQDTQYF. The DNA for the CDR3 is TGTGCCAGCAGCTTATTCAATTGGGATAGGCAAGATACGCAGTATTTT.

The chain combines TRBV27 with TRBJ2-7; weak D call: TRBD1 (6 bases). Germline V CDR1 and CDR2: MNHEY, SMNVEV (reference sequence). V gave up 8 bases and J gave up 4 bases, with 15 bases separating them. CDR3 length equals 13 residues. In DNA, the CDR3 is TGTGCCAGCGGAAATGGACAGACTTACGAGCAGTACTTC. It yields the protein CASGNGQTYEQYF.

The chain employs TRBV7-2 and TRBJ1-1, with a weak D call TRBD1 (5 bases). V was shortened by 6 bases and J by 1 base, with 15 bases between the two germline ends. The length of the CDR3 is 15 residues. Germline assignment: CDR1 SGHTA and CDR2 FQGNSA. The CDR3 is CASRWGTEANTEAFF. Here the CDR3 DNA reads TGTGCCAGCAGGTGGGGCACTGAGGCGAACACTGAAGCTTTCTTT.

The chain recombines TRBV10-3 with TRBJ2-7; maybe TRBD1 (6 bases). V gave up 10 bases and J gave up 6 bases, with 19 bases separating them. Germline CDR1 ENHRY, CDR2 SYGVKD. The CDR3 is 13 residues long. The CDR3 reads CASHDRTDSEQYF. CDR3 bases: TGTGCCAGCCACGACAGGACAGACTCCGAGCAGTACTTC.

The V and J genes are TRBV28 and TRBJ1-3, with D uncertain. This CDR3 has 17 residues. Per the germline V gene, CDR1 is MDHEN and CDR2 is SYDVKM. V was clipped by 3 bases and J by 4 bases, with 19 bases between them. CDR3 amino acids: CASSFHWTPAPGNTIYF. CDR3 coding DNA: TGTGCCAGCAGTTTCCATTGGACCCCCGCACCCGGAAACACCATATATTTT.

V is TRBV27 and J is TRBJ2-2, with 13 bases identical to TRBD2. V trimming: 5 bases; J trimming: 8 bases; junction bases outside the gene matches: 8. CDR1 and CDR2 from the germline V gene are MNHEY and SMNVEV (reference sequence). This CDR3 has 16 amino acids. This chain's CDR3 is CASSQRTSGSPGELFF. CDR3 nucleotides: TGTGCCAGCAGTCAGCGGACTAGCGGGAGTCCTGGGGAGCTGTTTTTT.

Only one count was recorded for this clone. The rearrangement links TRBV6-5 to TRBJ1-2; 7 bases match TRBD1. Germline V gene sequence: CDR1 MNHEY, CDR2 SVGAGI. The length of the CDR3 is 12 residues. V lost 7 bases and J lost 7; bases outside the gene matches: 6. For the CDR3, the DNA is TGTGCCAGCACCCAGGGGGTTCGTGGCTACACCTTC. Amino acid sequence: CASTQGVRGYTF.